Presented here are 5 T cell receptor beta chains from one specimen sequenced in a study of blood T cell repertoires in COVID-19. Profiling relied on immunoSEQ multiplex PCR, and the TCRdb table lists in-frame clones only, not all of them. In the table there are 150,000 or so clones, around 80% of which are singletons. The sample consisted of PBMCs or T cells enriched from blood (not recorded which). The source of these receptors is a man between 65 and 79 years old who had been exposed to COVID-19.

The chain has TRBV3-1 (or the pseudogene TRBV3-2) and TRBJ1-6; 7 bases align to TRBD1. The V segment lost 3 bases and the J segment 7 bases; nucleotides outside the gene matches: 9. CDR1 and CDR2 from the germline V gene are LGHDT and YNNKEL (reference sequence). This CDR3 contains 16 residues. CDR3 protein: CASSQLDRAGNSPLHF. As DNA, the CDR3 is TGTGCCAGCAGCCAGCTAGACAGGGCTGGAAATTCACCCCTCCACTTT.

This clone was counted once. V gene TRBV27 combines with J gene TRBJ2-7; 7 positions match TRBD2. The CDR3 is 18 amino acids. CDR1 and CDR2 (germline): MNHEY, SMNVEV (reference sequence). With 2 bases clipped from V and 7 bases from J, the junction kept 20 bases outside the gene matches. The CDR3 reads CASSLLPPRTRGREEQYF. Here the CDR3 DNA reads TGTGCCAGCAGTTTACTCCCCCCGCGGACTAGGGGCCGTGAAGAGCAGTACTTC.

This clone was seen many times. The chain carries TRBV9 and TRBJ2-2; D is uncertain. The CDR3 spans 13 residues. With 0 bases removed from V and 6 bases from J, the gap between germline ends came to 6 bases. Germline CDR1 SGDLS, CDR2 YYNGEE. The CDR3 DNA is TGTGCCAGCAGCGTAGCTGGGCCCGGGGAGCTGTTTTTT. This encodes CASSVAGPGELFF.

The chain joins TRBV19 to TRBJ1-2, with 10 bases identical to TRBD1. J lost 4 bases, V lost 5 bases, and 10 bases had no gene match. Germline lookup yields CDR1 LNHDA and CDR2 SQIVND (reference sequence). CDR3 length: 16 residues. In nucleotides, the CDR3 is TGTGCCAGTAGTTCCGGGACAGGGGTCCCGATCTATGGCTACACCTTC. Translating gives CASSSGTGVPIYGYTF.

CDR3 nucleotides: TGTGCCAGCAGCCCGCCGGACAGGGGGTCGGATGGCTACACCTTC. Amino acid sequence: CASSPPDRGSDGYTF. J is TRBJ1-2 and V is TRBV7-9; the match to TRBD1 covers 10 bases. CDR3 length equals 15 residues. Germline assignment: CDR1 SEHNR and CDR2 FQNEAQ (reference sequence). The V and J ends lost 5 bases and 6 bases, in that order; junction bases with no gene match: 9.